The clone carrying this T cell receptor (beta chain) was recorded a few times. The data belong to a study of identical twins' blood T cells. TCR cDNA libraries were made from RNA using a previously described, modified protocol. TCRdb ran MiXCR on the 5' RACE reads and lists one entry per CDR3 protein. Of 350,000 to 400,000 distinct CDR3 sequences listed, about 28% were seen once; the top ten hold 5.5% to 7%. The TCR comes from a woman aged 18 to 50 in good health. Sequencing input: PBMCs.

CDR3 bases: TGTGCCAGCATGGAGACCGGGGAGCTGTTTTTT. Translated: CASMETGELFF. The rearrangement joins TRBV2 to TRBJ2-2; D is unresolved. The germline V and J ends were trimmed by 7 bases and 5 bases, with 5 bases remaining between them. Germline CDR1 reads SNHLY; CDR2 reads FYNNEI. This CDR3 has 11 amino acids.